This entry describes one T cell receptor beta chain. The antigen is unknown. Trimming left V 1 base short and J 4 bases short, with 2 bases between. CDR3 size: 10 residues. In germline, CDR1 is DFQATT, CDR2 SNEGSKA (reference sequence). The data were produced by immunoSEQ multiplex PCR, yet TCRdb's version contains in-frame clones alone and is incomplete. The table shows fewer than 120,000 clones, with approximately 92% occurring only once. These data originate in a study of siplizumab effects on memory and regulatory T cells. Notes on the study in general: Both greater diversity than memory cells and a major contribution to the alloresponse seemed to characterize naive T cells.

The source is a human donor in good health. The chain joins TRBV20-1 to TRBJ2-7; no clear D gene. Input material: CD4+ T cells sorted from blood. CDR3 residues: CSARGYEQYF. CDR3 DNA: TGCAGTGCTAGAGGATACGAGCAGTACTTC.